This paragraph covers one T cell receptor (beta chain) sequence. CDR3 length: 14 amino acids. Trimming took 1 base from V and 4 from J; bases not matched to a gene: 2. Germline V lookup: CDR1 ENHRY, CDR2 SYGVKD. Profiled with immunoSEQ multiplex PCR; TCRdb holds only in-frame clones, not every one. The repertoire has 250,000 to 300,000 clones, approximately 90% of them found once; the top ten carry 4.6%. This sample was taken from a study of blood T cell repertoires in COVID-19. At the level of the study: Samples representing acute and convalescent COVID-19 were sourced from the United States, Italy and Spain. T cells, B-cell-depleted T cells, or PBMCs provided the cDNA or gDNA that served as material.

The TCR comes from a man aged 40-50 years with acute or convalescent COVID-19. The chain recombines TRBV10-3 with TRBJ1-2; 8 nucleotides align to TRBD1. The specimen sequenced was peripheral blood. The CDR3 region is CAISEFTGGYGYTF. DNA of the CDR3: TGTGCCATCAGTGAGTTCACAGGGGGCTATGGCTACACCTTC.